This is a list of T cell receptor beta chains from one sample in a study of blood T cell repertoires in COVID-19. TCRdb keeps only in-frame clones here, not all; method: immunoSEQ multiplex PCR. The data contain more than 150,000 clones, around 80% of them singletons. The sequencing sample was made of PBMCs or T cells enriched from blood (not recorded which). These receptors were collected from a woman between 55 and 75 years old who had recovered from COVID-19. The CDR3 runs from the conserved cysteine through the conserved F or W. D genes are given only for firm matches. Clone size is given for some rows only: seen once, a few or many times, or a class if the clone is expanded.

>.|TRBJ1-3|.|TRBV30
TGTGCCTGGAGCCTCGGGGGAGGCGGAAACACCATATATTTT
CAWSLGGGGNTIYF
>.|TRBJ2-3|.|TRBV7-8
TGTGCCAGCACCCCTTCACTCCGAGTCCCCGTACTAAATACGCAGTATTTT
CASTPSLRVPVLNTQYF
>.|TRBJ2-6|.|TRBV5-4
TGTGCCAGCAGCTCTCCAGGTTCTGGGGCCAACGTCCTGACTTTC
CASSSPGSGANVLTF
>.|TRBJ1-2|few|TRBV27
TGTGCCAGCAGTAACGGAGGGTTACCCTATGGCTACACCTTC
CASSNGGLPYGYTF
>TRBD1|TRBJ2-1|.|TRBV5-1
TGCGCCAGCAGCACCGGGACAGACAATGAGCAGTTCTTC
CASSTGTDNEQFF
>TRBD1|TRBJ1-1|.|TRBV5-1
TGCGCCAGCAGCTTGCTCCGGACAGGGCGGGAAGCTTTCTTT
CASSLLRTGREAFF
>.|TRBJ1-5|.|TRBV7-9
TGTGCCAGCAGCACCGGGCTAAAGGGGCAGCCCCAGCATTTT
CASSTGLKGQPQHF
>.|TRBJ2-2|.|TRBV28
TGTGCCAGCAGCCCGGGATCCTACACCGGGGAGCTGTTTTTT
CASSPGSYTGELFF
>.|TRBJ2-1|.|TRBV27
TGTGCCAGCAGTCAAACGATATGGGGGGAGAACAATGAGCAGTTCTTC
CASSQTIWGENNEQFF
>.|TRBJ1-1|.|TRBV12-3/TRBV12-4
TGTGCCAGCAGTTTAAGGGGGTCCGAAGCTTTCTTT
CASSLRGSEAFF
>TRBD1|TRBJ2-1|.|TRBV5-1
TGCGCCAGCAGCCTCCAGGGGGCCACCTACAATGAGCAGTTCTTC
CASSLQGATYNEQFF
>.|TRBJ1-2|.|TRBV4-1
TGCGCCAGCAGCCAAGACCCACAAGGGGCGGTTGTCTATGGCTACACCTTC
CASSQDPQGAVVYGYTF
>.|TRBJ1-2|once|TRBV19
TGTGCCAGTAGTATACTTTCGGACTGGTATGGCTACACCTTC
CASSILSDWYGYTF
>TRBD2|TRBJ2-1|few|TRBV11-2
TGTGCCAGCAGCCCGTCGGCGGGAGGGCCAACTGAGCAGTTCTTC
CASSPSAGGPTEQFF
>TRBD1|TRBJ2-7|.|TRBV24-1
TGTGCCACCAGTGATGTACAGGGGTTGCAGTACTTC
CATSDVQGLQYF
>TRBD2|TRBJ2-2|.|TRBV19
TGTGCCAGTAGCCGCGGGACTAGCAGGAACACCGGGGAGCTGTTTTTT
CASSRGTSRNTGELFF
>.|TRBJ1-5|.|TRBV29-1
TGCAGCGTTGGGGGCGTGGGTCAGCCCCAGCATTTT
CSVGGVGQPQHF
>.|TRBJ2-3|.|TRBV10-3
TGTGCCATCAGTGAGCCACTAGGGACACCGGATACGCAGTATTTT
CAISEPLGTPDTQYF
>TRBD1|TRBJ2-3|.|TRBV5-1
TGCGCCAGCAGCTTCACAGGGGGCGCAATAGATACGCAGTATTTT
CASSFTGGAIDTQYF
>.|TRBJ2-5|.|TRBV4-2
TGTGCCAGCAGCCAAGCGGAGACCCAGTACTTC
CASSQAETQYF
>.|TRBJ2-7|.|TRBV2
TGTGCCAGCAGTCCTACCGGGACAATTTCCTACGAGCAGTACTTC
CASSPTGTISYEQYF
>TRBD2|TRBJ2-1|.|TRBV5-1
TGCGCCAGCAGCTTGGGTTTAGCGGGCCACAATGAGCAGTTCTTC
CASSLGLAGHNEQFF
>TRBD1|TRBJ1-4|.|TRBV9
TGTGCCAGCAGCGTTACAGGGGGCAACGATGAAAAACTGTTTTTT
CASSVTGGNDEKLFF
>TRBD2|TRBJ2-1|.|TRBV3-1/TRBV3-2
TGTGCCAGCAGCCCGACTAGCGGGGACGGTAATGAGCAGTTCTTC
CASSPTSGDGNEQFF
>.|TRBJ2-2|.|TRBV27
TGTGCCAGCAGTACTAGGACGGGGACCGGGGAGCTGTTTTTT
CASSTRTGTGELFF
>TRBD1|TRBJ2-5|.|TRBV19
TGTGCCAGTAGGCTGACAGGGAACCAAGAGACCCAGTACTTC
CASRLTGNQETQYF
>.|TRBJ2-5|.|TRBV7-9
TGTGCCAGCAGCTCCCACGGAGAGACCCAGTACTTC
CASSSHGETQYF
>.|TRBJ1-1|.|TRBV28
TGTGCCAGCAGCCCCCACGACAGACCCACAGGGGCTTTCTTT
CASSPHDRPTGAFF
>.|TRBJ1-1|.|TRBV2
TGTGCCAGCAGTTTAGACAGGTCCTCTGAAGCTTTCTTT
CASSLDRSSEAFF
>TRBD1|TRBJ1-2|.|TRBV4-2
TGTGCCAGCAGCCAAGTGGCTACCAGGGGGACAAGCGGCTACACCTTC
CASSQVATRGTSGYTF
>.|TRBJ2-3|.|TRBV7-8
TGTGCCAGCAGCTCTATAAAGCGGAGCCTCACAGATACGCAGTATTTT
CASSSIKRSLTDTQYF
>TRBD1|TRBJ2-6|.|TRBV19
TGTGCCAGTAGTCGTACAGGGGTGGCCAACGTCCTGACTTTC
CASSRTGVANVLTF
>TRBD2|TRBJ2-1|.|TRBV10-3
TGTGCCATCAGTGATGGAACTAGCGGGGTTTACAATGAGCAGTTCTTC
CAISDGTSGVYNEQFF
>.|TRBJ1-2|.|TRBV7-9
TGTGCCAGCAGCTTAGGCGCGGCTAACTATGGCTACACCTTC
CASSLGAANYGYTF
>TRBD1|TRBJ2-7|.|TRBV6-5
TGTGCCAGCAGTAGGGGGGACAGGGGTGTCTACGAGCAGTACTTC
CASSRGDRGVYEQYF
>.|TRBJ2-7|.|TRBV4-2
TGTGCCAGCAGCCAAGCTGTCTTCTCCTACGAGCAGTACTTC
CASSQAVFSYEQYF
>TRBD2|TRBJ2-2|.|TRBV5-1
TGCGCCAGCAGCTTGTTCCTAGCGGGGGCCACCGGGGAGCTGTTTTTT
CASSLFLAGATGELFF
>.|TRBJ2-7|.|TRBV6-5
TGTGCCAGCAGTTCCGTCAGCTCCTACGAGCAGTACTTC
CASSSVSSYEQYF
>.|TRBJ2-6|.|TRBV27
TGTGCCAGCAGTCCGGGACTCTTTAACTCTGGGGCCAACGTCCTGACTTTC
CASSPGLFNSGANVLTF
>.|TRBJ1-2|.|TRBV14
TGTGCCAGCAGTCTCGACAGGTCGCCGTACTATGGCTACACCTTC
CASSLDRSPYYGYTF
>TRBD2|TRBJ2-2|.|TRBV27
TGTGCCAGCAGTCTAGCGGGAGGGTACACCGGGGAGCTGTTTTTT
CASSLAGGYTGELFF
>TRBD1|TRBJ1-6|.|TRBV18
TGTGCCAGCTCACCACAGGAGACAGGGGTTTCACCCCTCCACTTT
CASSPQETGVSPLHF